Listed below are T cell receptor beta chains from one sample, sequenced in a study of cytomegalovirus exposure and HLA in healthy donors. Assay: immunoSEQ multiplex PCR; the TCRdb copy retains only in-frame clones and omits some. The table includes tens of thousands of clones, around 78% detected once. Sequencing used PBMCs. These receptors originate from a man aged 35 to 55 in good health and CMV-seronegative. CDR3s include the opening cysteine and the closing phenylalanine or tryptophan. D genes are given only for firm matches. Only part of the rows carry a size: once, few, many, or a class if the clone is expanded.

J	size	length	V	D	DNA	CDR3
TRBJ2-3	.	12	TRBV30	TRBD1	TGTGCCTGGTCAGGGGGAACAGATACGCAGTATTTT	CAWSGGTDTQYF
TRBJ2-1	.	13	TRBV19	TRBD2	TGTGCCAGTAGTCTAGCGGGGATTGTTGAGCAGTTCTTC	CASSLAGIVEQFF
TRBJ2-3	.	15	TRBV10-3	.	TGTGCCATCAGTGAGGAGAGCGCTAGCACAGATACGCAGTATTTT	CAISEESASTDTQYF
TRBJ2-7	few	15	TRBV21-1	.	TGTGCCAGCGATTACTCCGGGACAGGGACTAGCGAGCAGTACTTC	CASDYSGTGTSEQYF
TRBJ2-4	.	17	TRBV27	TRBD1	TGTGCCAGCACACGGACAGGGGGCGCGGGTGCCAAAAACATTCAGTACTTC	CASTRTGGAGAKNIQYF
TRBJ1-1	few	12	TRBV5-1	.	TGCGCCAGCAGCTTGGGAGACACTGAAGCTTTCTTT	CASSLGDTEAFF
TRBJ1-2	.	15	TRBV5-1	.	TGCGCCAGCAGCTTGGTGGCAGGGGCTTCCTATGGCTACACCTTC	CASSLVAGASYGYTF
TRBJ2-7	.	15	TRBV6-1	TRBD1	TGTGCCAGCAGTGAGGGACAGGCCAGGATCTACGAGCAGTACTTC	CASSEGQARIYEQYF
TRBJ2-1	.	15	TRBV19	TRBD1	TGTGCCAGTAGTATAATGACAGGGGTGTGGAATGAGCAGTTCTTC	CASSIMTGVWNEQFF
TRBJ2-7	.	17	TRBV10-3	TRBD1	TGTGCCATCAGTCTGGACAGGGGGCTTAGCGGGAATTACGAGCAGTACTTC	CAISLDRGLSGNYEQYF
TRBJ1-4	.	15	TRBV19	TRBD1	TGTGCCAGTAGTATAGGACAGGGTTCGGGAGAAAAACTGTTTTTT	CASSIGQGSGEKLFF
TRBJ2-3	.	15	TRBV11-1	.	TGTGCCAGCAGCTTATCGAGGCCAGCTATGGATACGCAGTATTTT	CASSLSRPAMDTQYF
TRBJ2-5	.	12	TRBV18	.	TGTGCCAGCTCACCACCGACTCAGACCCAGTACTTC	CASSPPTQTQYF
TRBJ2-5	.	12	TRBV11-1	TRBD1	TGTGCCAGCAGCCCTCAGGGGGCGGCTCAATACTTC	CASSPQGAAQYF
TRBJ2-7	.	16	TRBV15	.	TGTGCCACCAGCAGAGAGTCTCCGGGACTCATATACGAGCAGTACTTC	CATSRESPGLIYEQYF
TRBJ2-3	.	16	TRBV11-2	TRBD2	TGTGCCAGCAGCGTGACTAGCGGGAGGGCGGCAGATACGCAGTATTTT	CASSVTSGRAADTQYF
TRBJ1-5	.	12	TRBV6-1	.	TGTGCCAGCAGTGAAGCGGAGCAGCCCCAGCATTTT	CASSEAEQPQHF
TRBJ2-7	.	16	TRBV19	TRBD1	TGTGCCAGTAGTATAGGTCCCCGGGACAGTTCCTACGAGCAGTACTTC	CASSIGPRDSSYEQYF
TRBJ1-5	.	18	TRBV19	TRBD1	TGTGCCAGTAAACAGAACTCCGGGACAGCCGGGCGCAATCAGCCCCAGCATTTT	CASKQNSGTAGRNQPQHF
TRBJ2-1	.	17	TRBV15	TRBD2	TGTGCCACCAGCGGAAGTGGGGGACTAGCGCTATACAATGAGCAGTTCTTC	CATSGSGGLALYNEQFF
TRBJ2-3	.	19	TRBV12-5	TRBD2	TGTGCTAGTGCCCCCGGTAGGGATTCATCGAAGCGGGAGAGTCACACGCAGTATTTT	CASAPGRDSSKRESHTQYF
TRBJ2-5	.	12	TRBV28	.	TGTGCCAGCAGTTTACTTCAAGAGACCCAGTACTTC	CASSLLQETQYF
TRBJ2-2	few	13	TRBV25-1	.	TGTGCCAGCAGTCTCGGTGGTCCCCGGGAGCTGTTTTTT	CASSLGGPRELFF
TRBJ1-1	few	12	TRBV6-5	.	TGTGCCAGCACCTCGACTGGCACTGAAGCTTTCTTT	CASTSTGTEAFF
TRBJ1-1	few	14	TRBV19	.	TGTGCCAGTAGGGTCGGGGGGCTGAACACTGAAGCTTTCTTT	CASRVGGLNTEAFF
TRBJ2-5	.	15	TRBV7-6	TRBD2	TGTGCCAGCAGCTCGAGGGCGGGAGCTCGTGAGACCCAGTACTTC	CASSSRAGARETQYF
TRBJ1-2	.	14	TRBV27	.	TGTGCCAGCAGTTTATTAGGGGCCAGAGAGGGCTACACCTTC	CASSLLGAREGYTF
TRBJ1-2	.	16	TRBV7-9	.	TGTGCCAGCAACCTCGAACGGGAAACTACTAACTATGGCTACACCTTC	CASNLERETTNYGYTF
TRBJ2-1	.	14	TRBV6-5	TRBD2	TGTGCCACCATGACTAGCGGGAGTACGCATGAGCAGTTCTTC	CATMTSGSTHEQFF
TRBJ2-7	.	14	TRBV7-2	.	TGTGCCAGCAGCTTAACGGCCGAGACTAGCGAGCAGTACTTC	CASSLTAETSEQYF
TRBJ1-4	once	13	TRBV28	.	TGTGCCGGTGGGGCAGGGCAAAATGAAAAACTGTTTTTT	CAGGAGQNEKLFF
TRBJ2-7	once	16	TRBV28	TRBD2	TGTGCCAGCAGAGCGGCGGGACTAGCGGGGGTCAACGAGCAGTACTTC	CASRAAGLAGVNEQYF
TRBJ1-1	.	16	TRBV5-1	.	TGCGCCAGCAGCTGGGGCGGAGGGTCCTCGAACACTGAAGCTTTCTTT	CASSWGGGSSNTEAFF
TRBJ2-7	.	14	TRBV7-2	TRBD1	TGTGCCAGCAGCCACCCACAGGGGACAAAGGAGCAGTACTTC	CASSHPQGTKEQYF
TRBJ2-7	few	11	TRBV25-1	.	TGTGCCAGCAGCCACTCCTACGAGCAGTACTTC	CASSHSYEQYF
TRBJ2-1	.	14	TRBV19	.	TGTGCCAGTAGTATAGATGGCCCGGAGGATGAGCAGTTCTTC	CASSIDGPEDEQFF
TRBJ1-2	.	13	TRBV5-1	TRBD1	TGCGCCAGCAGCCCGACAGGGGCACAGGGCTACACCTTC	CASSPTGAQGYTF
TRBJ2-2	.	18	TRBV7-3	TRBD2	TGTGCCAGCAGCACCCACACCCAAGCGGGAGAAGCTACCGGGGAGCTGTTTTTT	CASSTHTQAGEATGELFF
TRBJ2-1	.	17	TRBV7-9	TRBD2	TGTGCCAGCAGCTCCATCTCCGGACTAGCGGATTACAATGAGCAGTTCTTC	CASSSISGLADYNEQFF
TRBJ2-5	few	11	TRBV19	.	TGTGCCAGTAGTAAGGGGGAGACCCAGTACTTC	CASSKGETQYF
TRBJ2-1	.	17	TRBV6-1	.	TGTGCCAGCAGTGAAGGGTTATGGGAGCTCTCCTACAATGAGCAGTTCTTC	CASSEGLWELSYNEQFF
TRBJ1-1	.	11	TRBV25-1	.	TGTGCCAGCAGGGAGTACACTGAAGCTTTCTTT	CASREYTEAFF
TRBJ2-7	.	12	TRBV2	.	TGTGCCAGCAGTGAGGGATACCAGGGGCAGTACTTC	CASSEGYQGQYF
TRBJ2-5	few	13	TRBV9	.	TGTGCCAGCAGCGTAGATGGCAGGGAGACCCAGTACTTC	CASSVDGRETQYF
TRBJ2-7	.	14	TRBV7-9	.	TGTGCCAGCAGCCGACGGGACTCTCGAATCGAGCAGTACTTC	CASSRRDSRIEQYF
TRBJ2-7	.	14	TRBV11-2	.	TGTGCCAGCAGCTTAGCGGGTCTTACCTACGAGCAGTACTTC	CASSLAGLTYEQYF
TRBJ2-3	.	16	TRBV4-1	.	TGCGCCAGCAGCCAAGGAAGGGGCCAGGGGACAGATACGCAGTATTTT	CASSQGRGQGTDTQYF
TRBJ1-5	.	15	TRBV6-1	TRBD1	TGTGCCAGCAGTCGGACAGGCGGAGGCAATCAGCCCCAGCATTTT	CASSRTGGGNQPQHF
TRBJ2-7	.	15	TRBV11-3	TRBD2	TGTGCCAGCAGCTTAGCGCCGGGACTAGCGGGAGAGCAGTACTTC	CASSLAPGLAGEQYF
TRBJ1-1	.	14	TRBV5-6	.	TGTGCCAGCAGCACCGGGATTCGAATCACTGAAGCTTTCTTT	CASSTGIRITEAFF
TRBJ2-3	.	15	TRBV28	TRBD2	TGTGCCAGCCGGTACCCCGGCGGGAGTGCAGATACGCAGTATTTT	CASRYPGGSADTQYF
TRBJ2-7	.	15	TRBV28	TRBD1	TGTGCCAGCAGTTCTACGACAGGGGGCTTGTTCGAGCAGTACTTC	CASSSTTGGLFEQYF
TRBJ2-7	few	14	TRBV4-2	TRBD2	TGTGCCAGCAGCCCCGAGACTAGCGGCTACGAGCAGTACTTC	CASSPETSGYEQYF
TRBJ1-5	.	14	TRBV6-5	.	TGTGCCAGCAGGGGAATCAGGGGCGATCAGCCCCAGCATTTT	CASRGIRGDQPQHF
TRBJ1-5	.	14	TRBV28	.	TGTGCCAGCAGTTTCACAGGGTCAGGTCAGCCCCAGCATTTT	CASSFTGSGQPQHF